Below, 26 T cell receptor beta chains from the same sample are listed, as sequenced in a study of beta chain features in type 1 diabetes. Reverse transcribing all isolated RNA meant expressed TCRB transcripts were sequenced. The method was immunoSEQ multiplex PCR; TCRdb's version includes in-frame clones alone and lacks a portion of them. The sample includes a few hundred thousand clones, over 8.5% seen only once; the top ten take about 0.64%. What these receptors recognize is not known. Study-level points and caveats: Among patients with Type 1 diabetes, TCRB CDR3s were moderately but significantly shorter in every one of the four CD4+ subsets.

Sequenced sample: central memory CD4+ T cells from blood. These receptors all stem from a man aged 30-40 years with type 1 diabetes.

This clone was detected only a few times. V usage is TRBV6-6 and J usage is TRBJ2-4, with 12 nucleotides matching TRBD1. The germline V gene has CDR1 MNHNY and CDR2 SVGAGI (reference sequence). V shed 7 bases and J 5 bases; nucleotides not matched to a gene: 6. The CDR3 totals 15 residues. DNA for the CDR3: TGTGCCAGCAACTCCGGGACAGGGGGCGAAAACATTCAGTACTTC. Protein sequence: CASNSGTGGENIQYF.

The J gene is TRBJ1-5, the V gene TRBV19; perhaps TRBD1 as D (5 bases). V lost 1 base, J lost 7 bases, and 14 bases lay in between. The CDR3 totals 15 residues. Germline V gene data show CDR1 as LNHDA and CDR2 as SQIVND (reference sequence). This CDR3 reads CASSIVGVGEQPQHF. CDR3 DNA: TGTGCCAGTAGTATAGTGGGTGTGGGGGAACAGCCCCAGCATTTT.

CDR3 amino acids: CATLGTGRGETQYF. The CDR3 DNA sequence: TGTGCCACCCTAGGGACAGGTCGAGGAGAGACCCAGTACTTC. The gene calls are TRBV28 and TRBJ2-5; 8 positions match TRBD1. The ends lost 10 bases at V and 4 bases at J; junction bases unmatched: 11. This CDR3 spans 14 amino acids. Germline V gives CDR1 MDHEN, CDR2 SYDVKM. The full variable domain, its missing parts supplied by reference TRBV28 and TRBJ2-5, is DVKVTQSSRYLVKRTGEKVFLECVQDMDHENMFWYRQDPGLGLRLIYFSYDVKMKEKGDIPEGYSVSREKKERFSLILESASTNQTSMYLCATLGTGRGETQYFGPGTRLLVL.

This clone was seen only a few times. CDR3 amino acids: CASSRQGLSYEQYF. CDR3 DNA sequence: TGCGCCAGCAGCCGACAGGGGCTCTCCTACGAGCAGTACTTC. The chain employs TRBV5-1 and TRBJ2-7; TRBD1 agrees at 8 bases. The CDR3 is made up of 14 amino acids. CDR1 and CDR2 (germline): SGHRS, YFSETQ. The V gene end was trimmed by 4 bases and the J gene end by 0 bases; junction bases not matched to a gene: 3.

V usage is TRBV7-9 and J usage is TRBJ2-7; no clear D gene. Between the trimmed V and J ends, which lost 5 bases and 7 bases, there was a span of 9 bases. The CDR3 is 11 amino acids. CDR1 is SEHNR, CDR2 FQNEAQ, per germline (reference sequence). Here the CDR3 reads CASSDLQEQYF. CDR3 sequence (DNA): TGTGCCAGCAGCGACTTGCAAGAGCAGTACTTC.

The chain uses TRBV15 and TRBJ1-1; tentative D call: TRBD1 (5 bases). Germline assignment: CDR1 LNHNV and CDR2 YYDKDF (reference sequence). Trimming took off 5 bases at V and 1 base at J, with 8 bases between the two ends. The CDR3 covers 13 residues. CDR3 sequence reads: CATSADRNTEAFF. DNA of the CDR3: TGTGCCACCAGCGCCGACAGGAACACTGAAGCTTTCTTT.

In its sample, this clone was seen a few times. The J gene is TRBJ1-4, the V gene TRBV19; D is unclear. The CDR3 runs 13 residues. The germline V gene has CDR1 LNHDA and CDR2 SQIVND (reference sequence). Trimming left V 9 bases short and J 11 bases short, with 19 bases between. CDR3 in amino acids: CASSDLATGKLFF. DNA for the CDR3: TGTGCCAGCAGCGACCTGGCCACGGGGAAACTGTTTTTT.

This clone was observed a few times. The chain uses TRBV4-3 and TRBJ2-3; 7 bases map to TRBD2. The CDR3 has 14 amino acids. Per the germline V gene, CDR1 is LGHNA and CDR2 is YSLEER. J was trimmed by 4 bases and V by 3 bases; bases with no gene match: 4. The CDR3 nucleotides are TGCGCCAGCAGCCAGCGGGAGTTGGCAGATACGCAGTATTTT. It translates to CASSQRELADTQYF.

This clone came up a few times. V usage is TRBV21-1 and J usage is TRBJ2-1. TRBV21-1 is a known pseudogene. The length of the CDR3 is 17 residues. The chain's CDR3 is CASSKVDWGFPYNEQFF. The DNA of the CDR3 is TGTGCCAGCAGCAAAGTTGATTGGGGGTTCCCCTACAATGAGCAGTTCTTC.

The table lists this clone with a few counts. The CDR3 bases are TGCAGCGCGGGGACTCAGTATAACTATGGCTACACCTTC. Its protein product is CSAGTQYNYGYTF. The chain couples TRBV29-1 to TRBJ1-2, with D perhaps matching TRBD1 (5 bases). V shed 7 bases and J shed 1 base, with 13 bases lying between them. Germline assignment: CDR1 SQVTM and CDR2 ANQGSEA. CDR3 size: 13 residues.

In DNA, the CDR3 is TGTGCCTGGAGGAGAAAGCGGGAGCTAGGGGAGCAGTACTTC. Translating it yields CAWRRKRELGEQYF. The chain recombines TRBV30 with TRBJ2-7; 8 nucleotides match TRBD2. The CDR3 has 14 amino acids. Looked up from germline, CDR1 is GTSNPN and CDR2 is SVGIG (reference sequence). Trimming at V came to 3 bases and at J to 7 bases, leaving 11 bases not matched to a gene.

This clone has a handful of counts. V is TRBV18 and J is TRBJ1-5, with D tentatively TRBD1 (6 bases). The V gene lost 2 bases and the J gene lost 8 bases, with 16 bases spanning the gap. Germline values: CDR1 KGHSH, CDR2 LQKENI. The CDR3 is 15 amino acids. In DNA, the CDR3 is TGTGCCAGCTCACCAACCGAAGTAAGGGGGGAGCCCCAGCATTTT. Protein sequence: CASSPTEVRGEPQHF.

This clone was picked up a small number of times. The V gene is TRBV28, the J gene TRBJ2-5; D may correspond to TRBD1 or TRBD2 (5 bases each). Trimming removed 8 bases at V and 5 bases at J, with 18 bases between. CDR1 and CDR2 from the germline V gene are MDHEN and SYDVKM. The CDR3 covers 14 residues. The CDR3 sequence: CASYSRGRGETQYF. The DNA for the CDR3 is TGTGCCAGCTATTCGAGGGGCAGAGGGGAGACCCAGTACTTC.

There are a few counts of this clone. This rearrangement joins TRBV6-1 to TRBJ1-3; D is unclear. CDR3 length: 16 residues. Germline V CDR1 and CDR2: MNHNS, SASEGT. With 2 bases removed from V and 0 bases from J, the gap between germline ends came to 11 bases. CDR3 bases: TGTGCCAGCAGTGAACATTGGACTAGCTCTGGAAACACCATATATTTT. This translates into CASSEHWTSSGNTIYF.

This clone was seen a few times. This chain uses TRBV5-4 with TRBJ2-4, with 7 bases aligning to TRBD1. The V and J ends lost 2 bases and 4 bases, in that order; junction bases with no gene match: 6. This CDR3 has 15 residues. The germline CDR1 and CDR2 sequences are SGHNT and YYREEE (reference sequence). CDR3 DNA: TGTGCCAGCAGCTTAAGAGGGGGCGGAAAAAACATTCAGTACTTC. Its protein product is CASSLRGGGKNIQYF.

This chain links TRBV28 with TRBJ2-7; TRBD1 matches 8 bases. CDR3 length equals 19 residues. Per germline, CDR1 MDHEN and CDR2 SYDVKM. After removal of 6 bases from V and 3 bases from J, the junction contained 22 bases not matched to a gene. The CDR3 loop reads CASSFAGTGGKSLHYEQYF. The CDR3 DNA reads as TGTGCCAGCAGCTTCGCCGGGACAGGTGGAAAAAGCCTTCACTACGAGCAGTACTTC.

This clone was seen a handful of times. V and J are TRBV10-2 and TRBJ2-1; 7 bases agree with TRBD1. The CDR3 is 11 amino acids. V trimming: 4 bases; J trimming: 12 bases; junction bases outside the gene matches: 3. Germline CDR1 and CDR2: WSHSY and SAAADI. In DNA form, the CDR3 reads TGCGCCAGCAGTGCACAGGGGACGCAGTTCTTC. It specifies CASSAQGTQFF.

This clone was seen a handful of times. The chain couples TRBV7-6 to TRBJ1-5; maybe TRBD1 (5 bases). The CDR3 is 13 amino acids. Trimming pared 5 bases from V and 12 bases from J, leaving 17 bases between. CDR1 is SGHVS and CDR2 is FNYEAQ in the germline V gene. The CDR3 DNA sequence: TGTGCCAGCAGCCCGAGAAGAGAAGGGGACCAGCATTTT. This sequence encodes CASSPRREGDQHF.

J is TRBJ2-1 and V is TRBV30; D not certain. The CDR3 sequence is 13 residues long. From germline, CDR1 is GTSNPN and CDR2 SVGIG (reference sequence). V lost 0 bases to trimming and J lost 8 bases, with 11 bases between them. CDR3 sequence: CAWSVRLWYEQFF. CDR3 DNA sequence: TGTGCCTGGAGTGTACGTTTATGGTATGAGCAGTTCTTC.

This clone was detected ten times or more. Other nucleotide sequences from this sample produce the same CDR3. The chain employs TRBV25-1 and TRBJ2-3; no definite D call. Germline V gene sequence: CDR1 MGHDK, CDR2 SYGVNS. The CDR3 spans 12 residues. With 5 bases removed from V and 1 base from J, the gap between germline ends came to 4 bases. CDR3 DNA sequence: TGTGCCAGCAGTTCAGGCACAGATACGCAGTATTTT. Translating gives CASSSGTDTQYF.

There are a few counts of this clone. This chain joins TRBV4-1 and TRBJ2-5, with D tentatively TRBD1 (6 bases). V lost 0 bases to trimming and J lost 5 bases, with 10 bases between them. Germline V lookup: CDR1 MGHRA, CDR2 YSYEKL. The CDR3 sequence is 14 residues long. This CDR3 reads CASSQERGGETQYF. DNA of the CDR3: TGCGCCAGCAGCCAAGAAAGAGGGGGTGAGACCCAGTACTTC.

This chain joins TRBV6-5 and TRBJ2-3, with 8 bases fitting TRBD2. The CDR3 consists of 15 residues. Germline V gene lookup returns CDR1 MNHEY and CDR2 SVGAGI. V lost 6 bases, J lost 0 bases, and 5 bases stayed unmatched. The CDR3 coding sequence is TGTGCCAGCAGCCGAGAGCGGGAGAGCACAGATACGCAGTATTTT. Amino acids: CASSRERESTDTQYF.

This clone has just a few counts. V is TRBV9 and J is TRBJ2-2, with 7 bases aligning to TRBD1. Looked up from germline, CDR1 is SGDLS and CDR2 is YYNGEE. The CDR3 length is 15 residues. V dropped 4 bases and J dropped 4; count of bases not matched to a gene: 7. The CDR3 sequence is CASSLDRATTGELFF. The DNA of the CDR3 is TGTGCCAGCAGCCTCGACAGGGCGACCACCGGGGAGCTGTTTTTT.

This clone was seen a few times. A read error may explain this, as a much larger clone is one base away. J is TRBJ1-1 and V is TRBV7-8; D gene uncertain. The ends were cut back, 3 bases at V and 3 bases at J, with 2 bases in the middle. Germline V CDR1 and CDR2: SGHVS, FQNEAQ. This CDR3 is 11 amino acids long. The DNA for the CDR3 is TGTGCCAGCAGCTTGGACACTGAAGCTTTCTTT. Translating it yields CASSLDTEAFF.

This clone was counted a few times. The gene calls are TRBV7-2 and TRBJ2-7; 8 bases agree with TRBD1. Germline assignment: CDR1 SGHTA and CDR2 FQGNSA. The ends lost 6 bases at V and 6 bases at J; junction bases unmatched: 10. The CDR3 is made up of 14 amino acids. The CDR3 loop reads CASSLGQGRGEQYF. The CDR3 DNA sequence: TGTGCCAGCAGTCTAGGACAGGGACGTGGCGAGCAGTACTTC.

The CDR3 region has the DNA TGTGCCAGCAGCCGCAGCACCAGACTCTTAGCGACCCAGTACTTC. The encoded protein is CASSRSTRLLATQYF. V and J are TRBV9 and TRBJ2-5, with D unclear. Germline lookup yields CDR1 SGDLS and CDR2 YYNGEE. The CDR3 is made up of 15 amino acids. V lost 4 bases, J lost 7 bases, and 20 bases lay in between.